This TCR beta chain was identified in a study of blood T cell repertoires in COVID-19. Study-wide background: T cells, B-cell-depleted T cells, or PBMCs supplied cDNA or gDNA.

Sequencing used immunoSEQ multiplex PCR; TCRdb keeps in-frame clones, though not all of them. This table has 85,000 to 110,000 clones, about 90% appearing once. Germline assignment: CDR1 MNHNS and CDR2 SASEGT. This CDR3 comprises 18 residues. V shed 2 bases and J shed 0 bases, with 19 bases lying between them. Sequences were obtained from peripheral blood. The clonotype was recovered from a human donor in a cohort sampled during active COVID-19. The V and J genes are TRBV6-1 and TRBJ1-1, with TRBD1 as a possible D gene (6 bases). The CDR3 here is CASSERGGRIPLNTEAFF. CDR3 sequence (DNA): TGTGCCAGCAGTGAAAGGGGGGGTAGGATCCCCCTGAACACTGAAGCTTTCTTT.